This record covers a single T cell receptor beta chain. Its specificity is not known. The data were taken from a study of shared clonotypes between healthy human individuals. As for the study in general: Each donor's CD4 naive and CD4 memory cells filled three plates apiece, CD8 naive two, and CD8 memory one. Findings of the study overall: Expectations were that clonotype sharing among donors would be affected by sequencing depth. The four-donor shared clonotypes exceeded non-shared clonotypes in generation probability, with non-shared ones scoring lower.

The table came from immunoSEQ multiplex PCR; TCRdb's copy has only in-frame clones and leaves some out. Found here are 2 million to 2.5 million clones, approximately 96% of them singletons; the top ten hold around 0.13%. The sequenced material came from naive CD4+ T cells sorted from blood. Subset here: CD45RA+ positively selected. The TCR originated in a man younger than 35 in good health.

The CDR3 protein is CASSLVADRVTGELFF. CDR3 nucleotide sequence: TGTGCCAGCAGCTTAGTGGCAGACCGTGTCACCGGGGAGCTGTTTTTT. The chain recombines TRBV7-2 with TRBJ2-2; D remains ambiguous. The CDR3 consists of 16 residues. Trimming left V 1 base short and J 4 bases short, with 13 bases between. The germline V gene encodes CDR1 SGHTA and CDR2 FQGNSA.